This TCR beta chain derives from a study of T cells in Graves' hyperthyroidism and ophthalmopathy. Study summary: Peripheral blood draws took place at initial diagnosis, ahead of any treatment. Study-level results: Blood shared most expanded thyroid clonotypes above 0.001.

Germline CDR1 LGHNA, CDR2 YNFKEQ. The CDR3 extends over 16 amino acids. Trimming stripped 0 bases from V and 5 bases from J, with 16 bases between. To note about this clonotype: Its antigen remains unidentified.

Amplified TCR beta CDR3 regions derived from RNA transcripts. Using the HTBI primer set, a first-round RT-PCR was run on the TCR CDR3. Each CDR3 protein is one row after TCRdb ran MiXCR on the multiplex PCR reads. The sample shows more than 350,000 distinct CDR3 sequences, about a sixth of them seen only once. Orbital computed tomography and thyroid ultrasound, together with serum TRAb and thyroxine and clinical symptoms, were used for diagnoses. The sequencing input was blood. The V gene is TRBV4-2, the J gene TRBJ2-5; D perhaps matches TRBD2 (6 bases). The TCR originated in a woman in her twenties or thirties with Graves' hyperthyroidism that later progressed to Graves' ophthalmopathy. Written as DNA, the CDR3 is TGTGCCAGCAGCCAAGAGGTGACGGGCGGGGAGGAGACCCAGTACTTC. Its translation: CASSQEVTGGEETQYF.